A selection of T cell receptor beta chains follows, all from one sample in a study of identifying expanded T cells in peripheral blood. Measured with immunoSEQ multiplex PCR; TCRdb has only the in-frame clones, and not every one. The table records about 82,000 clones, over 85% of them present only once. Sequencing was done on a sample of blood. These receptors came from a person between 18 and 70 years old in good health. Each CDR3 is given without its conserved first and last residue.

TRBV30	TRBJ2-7	AWSVRGTGPYEQY
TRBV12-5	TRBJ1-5	ASGLSRDGSQPQH
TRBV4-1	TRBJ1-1	ASSQDPPGGGTEAF
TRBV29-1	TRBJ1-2	SVDGTGPYGYT
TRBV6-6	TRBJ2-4	ASSLGGAGNIQY
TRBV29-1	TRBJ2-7	SVEDSLSDEQY
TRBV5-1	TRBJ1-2	ASSLGTGGYGYT
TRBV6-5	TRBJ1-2	ASSNLDRANYGYT
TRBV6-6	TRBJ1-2	ASSYSAGAYGYT
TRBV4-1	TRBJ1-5	ASSRGTFSNPPQH
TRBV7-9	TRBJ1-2	ASSAGLRGYGYT
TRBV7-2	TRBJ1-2	ASSFYQGTEGYT
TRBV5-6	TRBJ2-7	ASSRAGPYEQY
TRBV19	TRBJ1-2	ASSIEPRVPRVGYT
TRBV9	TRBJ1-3	ASSVAYGSLSGNTIY
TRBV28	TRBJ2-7	ASSLSTRGHRYEQY
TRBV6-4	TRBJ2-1	ASSEAGGEQF
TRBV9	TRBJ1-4	ASSPYREWDEKLF
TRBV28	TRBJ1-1	ASSLTTGWNTEAF
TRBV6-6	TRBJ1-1	ASSYSRSTEAF
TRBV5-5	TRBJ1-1	ASSLSLGTGNTEAF
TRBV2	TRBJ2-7	ASISSGRSGWY
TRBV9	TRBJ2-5	ASSVGVAGSQETQY
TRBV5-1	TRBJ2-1	ASSFRSGNGNEQF
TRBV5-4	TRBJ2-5	ASSLGVGRRQETQY
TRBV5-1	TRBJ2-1	ASSLATGGVFEQF
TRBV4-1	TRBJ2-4	ASSQVVTGLAKNIQY
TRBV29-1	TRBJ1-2	SVDSPDRRGGYT
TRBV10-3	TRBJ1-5	AISESLTTASNQPQH
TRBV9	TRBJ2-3	ASSVTQYTDTQY
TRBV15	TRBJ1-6	ATSRSGGENSPLH
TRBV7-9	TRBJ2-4	ASSSTGNPKNIQY
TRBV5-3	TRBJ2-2	ARSLVSSLNTGELF
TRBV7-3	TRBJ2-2	ASSRGLAGTTGELF
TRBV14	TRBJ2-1	ASSHRLYNEQF
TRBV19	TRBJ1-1	ASSIRANTEAF
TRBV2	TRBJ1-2	ASRGALTWYGYT
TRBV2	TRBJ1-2	ASSTDRDYGYT
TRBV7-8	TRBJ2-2	ASSFWRGTGELF
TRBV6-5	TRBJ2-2	ASSPGHPNTGELF
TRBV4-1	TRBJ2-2	ASSQAVGGTGELF
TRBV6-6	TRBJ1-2	ASTNGGNHYGYT
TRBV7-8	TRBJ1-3	ASSHLRAGPGNTIY
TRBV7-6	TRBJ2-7	ASSLAPGSSSYEQY
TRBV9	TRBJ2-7	ASSVGLEPTYEQY
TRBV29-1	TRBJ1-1	SVATGVNTEAF